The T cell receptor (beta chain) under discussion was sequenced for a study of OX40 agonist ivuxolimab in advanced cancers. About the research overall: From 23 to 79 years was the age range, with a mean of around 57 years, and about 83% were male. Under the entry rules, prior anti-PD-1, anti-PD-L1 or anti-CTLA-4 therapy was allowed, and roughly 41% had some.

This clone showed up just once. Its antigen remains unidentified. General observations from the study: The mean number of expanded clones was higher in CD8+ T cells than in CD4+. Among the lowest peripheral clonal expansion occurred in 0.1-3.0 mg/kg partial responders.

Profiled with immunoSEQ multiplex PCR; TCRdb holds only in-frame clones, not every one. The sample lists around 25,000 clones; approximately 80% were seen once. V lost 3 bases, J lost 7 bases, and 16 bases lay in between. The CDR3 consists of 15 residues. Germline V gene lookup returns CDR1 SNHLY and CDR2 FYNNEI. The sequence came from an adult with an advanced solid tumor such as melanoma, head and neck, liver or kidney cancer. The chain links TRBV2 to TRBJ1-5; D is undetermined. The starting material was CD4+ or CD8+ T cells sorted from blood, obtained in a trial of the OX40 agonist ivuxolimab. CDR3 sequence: CASSEFPQLGQPQHF. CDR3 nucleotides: TGTGCCAGCAGTGAGTTTCCACAGCTCGGGCAGCCCCAGCATTTT.